This passage covers 27 T cell receptor beta chains from one sample sequenced in a study of cytomegalovirus exposure and HLA in healthy donors. Primers included in the PCR were 60 Vbeta and 13 Jbeta primers. Clones were read by immunoSEQ multiplex PCR, and TCRdb kept only the in-frame ones, dropping some. Its clone listing holds 75,000 to 95,000 clones. Sequencing was done on a sample of PBMCs. The receptors stem from a girl between 5 and 17 years old in good health and CMV-seropositive.

The rearrangement links TRBV9 to TRBJ1-4; 10 bases are a match to TRBD1. The germline V gene encodes CDR1 SGDLS and CDR2 YYNGEE. The trim removed 4 bases at V and 7 bases at J, leaving 7 bases unmatched. The CDR3 is 15 residues long. The CDR3: CASSIGTGEVEKLFF. The DNA of the CDR3 is TGTGCCAGCAGCATAGGGACAGGGGAGGTTGAAAAACTGTTTTTT.

Worth noting for this clone: An end of the junction differs from the germline gene, which may be a read error. Other DNA sequences within the sample encode an identical CDR3. The chain uses TRBV7-9 and TRBJ2-7, with TRBD1 matching 8 bases. This CDR3 spans 15 amino acids. Per the germline V gene, CDR1 is SEHNR and CDR2 is FQNEAQ (reference sequence). DNA of the CDR3: TGTGCCAGCAGCTTAGTGGACAGGGAACTTTACGAGCAATACTTC. It is translated as CASSLVDRELYEQYF. Variable domain in full (rest from reference TRBV7-9 and TRBJ2-7): DTGVSQNPRHKITKRGQNVTFRCDPISEHNRLYWYRQTLGQGPEFLTYFQNEAQLEKSRLLSDRFSAERPKGSFSTLEIQRTEQGDSAMYLCASSLVDRELYEQYFGPGTRLTVT.

The V call is TRBV7-9, the J call TRBJ2-3, with TRBD1 matching over 12 bases. From germline, CDR1 is SEHNR and CDR2 FQNEAQ (reference sequence). V lost 6 bases, J lost 5 bases, and 15 bases stayed unmatched. The CDR3 loop spans 18 amino acids. Here the CDR3 DNA reads TGTGCCAGCAGTTATCAGACCGGGACAGGGGGCGCAGGAGATACGCAGTATTTT. It specifies CASSYQTGTGGAGDTQYF.

V is TRBV2 and J is TRBJ2-2; 10 bases map to TRBD2. The CDR3 covers 15 residues. The junction had 8 bases not matched to a gene; V was cut back by 7 bases and J by 6 bases. Germline CDR1 SNHLY, CDR2 FYNNEI. CDR3 DNA: TGTGCCAGCACCGAGCGAGCGGGGGGGCCCGGGGAGCTGTTTTTT. Translating it yields CASTERAGGPGELFF.

The gene calls are TRBV5-1 and TRBJ1-1; 7 positions match TRBD1. There are 14 residues in the CDR3. Trimming cost V 3 bases and J 4 bases; bases outside gene matches: 6. CDR1 is SGHRS, CDR2 YFSETQ, per germline. CDR3 DNA: TGCGCCAGCAGCTCAATACAGGGGAGCACTGAAGCTTTCTTT. It encodes CASSSIQGSTEAFF. The full variable domain, its missing parts supplied by reference TRBV5-1 and TRBJ1-1, is KAGVTQTPRYLIKTRGQQVTLSCSPISGHRSVSWYQQTPGQGLQFLFEYFSETQRNKGNFPGRFSGRQFSNSRSEMNVSTLELGDSALYLCASSSIQGSTEAFFGQGTRLTVV.

V and J are TRBV28 and TRBJ2-1; D not resolved. Germline lookup yields CDR1 MDHEN and CDR2 SYDVKM. This CDR3 has 12 amino acids. Trimming took off 2 bases at V and 8 bases at J, with 7 bases between the two ends. In nucleotides, the CDR3 is TGTGCCAGCAGTTTAGCCAGATATGAGCAGTTCTTC. As protein: CASSLARYEQFF.

The gene calls are TRBV7-6 and TRBJ2-7, with a weak D call TRBD1 (6 bases). Germline V CDR1 and CDR2: SGHVS, FNYEAQ. This CDR3 has 13 residues. V lost 5 bases to trimming and J lost 7 bases, with 15 bases between them. The CDR3 is CASSPSQGVEQYV. The DNA of the CDR3 is TGTGCCAGCAGCCCCTCACAGGGCGTGGAGCAGTACGTC.

The chain joins TRBV12-5 to TRBJ1-4; no firm D call. Germline V CDR1 and CDR2: LGHNT, FRNRAP. V was trimmed by 0 bases and J by 6 bases, leaving 17 bases between them. The CDR3 contains 17 residues. The CDR3 sequence: CASGLVRTTHDYEKLFF. DNA for the CDR3: TGTGCTAGTGGTTTGGTACGAACCACCCATGACTATGAAAAACTGTTTTTT.

The chain links TRBV6-6 to TRBJ1-3; D may be TRBD1 (6 bases). There are 15 residues in the CDR3. Trimming took off 5 bases at V and 4 bases at J, with 15 bases between the two ends. Germline V CDR1 and CDR2: MNHNY, SVGAGI (reference sequence). This CDR3 is CASSPQGWEGNTIYF. In nucleotides, the CDR3 is TGTGCCAGCAGTCCGCAGGGGTGGGAAGGAAACACCATATATTTT.

This chain connects TRBV28 to TRBJ2-6, with a weak D call TRBD2 (6 bases). CDR1 MDHEN and CDR2 SYDVKM come from the germline V gene. The germline V and J ends were trimmed by 7 bases and 1 base, with 20 bases remaining between them. CDR3 length: 18 amino acids. The CDR3: CASIAIGGIRSGANVLTF. In nucleotides, the CDR3 is TGTGCCAGCATCGCGATTGGGGGGATAAGATCTGGGGCCAACGTCCTGACTTTC.

This chain uses TRBV6-5 with TRBJ1-2, with D maybe TRBD1 (5 bases). Germline V gives CDR1 MNHEY, CDR2 SVGAGI. CDR3 length: 12 amino acids. Trimming removed 0 bases from V and 6 bases from J, with 5 bases in between. CDR3 coding DNA: TGTGCCAGCAGTTACTCAGGGGATGGCTACACCTTC. It is translated as CASSYSGDGYTF.

The V call is TRBV4-1, the J call TRBJ2-1; 8 bases line up with TRBD2. The CDR3 totals 16 residues. J was trimmed by 5 bases and V by 0 bases; bases with no gene match: 6. CDR1 and CDR2 (germline): MGHRA, YSYEKL. The CDR3 sequence: CASSQEEFGGDNEQFF. The CDR3 nucleotides read TGCGCCAGCAGCCAAGAGGAGTTCGGGGGGGACAATGAGCAGTTCTTC.

The chain is built from TRBV12-5 and TRBJ1-1; D is uncertain. The CDR3 totals 14 residues. V was trimmed by 1 base and J by 3 bases, leaving 9 bases between them. CDR1 and CDR2 (germline): LGHNT, FRNRAP. The CDR3 bases are TGTGCTAGTGGTTTGGGCAGGCCTTACACTGAAGCTTTCTTT. It specifies CASGLGRPYTEAFF.

V and J are TRBV19 and TRBJ2-1, with D possibly TRBD2 on 7 matching bases. The CDR3 contains 16 residues. Trimming took 4 bases from V and 5 from J, leaving 18 bases between them. Germline V gene sequence: CDR1 LNHDA, CDR2 SQIVND (reference sequence). The CDR3 region has the DNA TGTGCCAGTAGTAGCATCGGGGGGCCAAGGGACAATGAGCAGTTCTTC. It yields the protein CASSSIGGPRDNEQFF.

This chain joins TRBV7-3 and TRBJ2-3; tentatively, D is TRBD1 (5 bases). Germline V CDR1 and CDR2: SGHTA, FQGTGA. The CDR3 is made up of 13 amino acids. V lost 3 bases and J 3 bases, leaving 7 bases between the germline ends. DNA for the CDR3: TGTGCCAGCAGCTTTAAGGGGACAGATACGCAGTATTTT. Amino acid sequence: CASSFKGTDTQYF.

The V gene is TRBV11-3, the J gene TRBJ1-2; the D gene is possibly TRBD1 (5 bases). The V and J ends lost 5 bases and 8 bases respectively, with 15 bases between them. This CDR3 spans 13 amino acids. CDR1 and CDR2 (germline): SGHNT, YENEEA. In nucleotides, the CDR3 is TGTGCCAGCAGCCCTGCGGGGGAGGAGGGCTACACCTTC. It specifies CASSPAGEEGYTF. The entire variable domain, with the rest obtained from reference TRBV11-3 and TRBJ1-2, is as follows: EAGVVQSPRYKIIEKKQPVAFWCNPISGHNTLYWYLQNLGQGPELLIRYENEEAVDDSQLPKDRFSAERLKGVDSTLKIQPAELGDSAVYLCASSPAGEEGYTFGSGTRLTVV.

The CDR3 region has the DNA TGTGCCAGTAGTATTGGTGGCTTGCGGGGAAATAATGAGCAGTTCTTC. Amino acid sequence: CASSIGGLRGNNEQFF. The V gene is TRBV19, the J gene TRBJ2-1, with D possibly TRBD2 on 6 matching bases. In germline, CDR1 is LNHDA, CDR2 SQIVND (reference sequence). The ends were cut back, 3 bases at V and 7 bases at J, with 19 bases in the middle. CDR3 size: 16 residues.

The V gene is TRBV9, the J gene TRBJ2-1; 8 bases are a match to TRBD1. CDR1 is SGDLS, CDR2 YYNGEE, per germline. The J segment lost 5 bases and the V segment lost 3 bases, leaving 4 bases of the junction unmatched. This CDR3 is 14 amino acids long. The CDR3 region has the DNA TGTGCCAGCAGCGAGGGGACAGGAGACAATGAGCAGTTCTTC. As protein: CASSEGTGDNEQFF.

This chain connects TRBV6-4 to TRBJ2-1; D is possibly TRBD1 (6 bases). The germline V gene encodes CDR1 MRHNA and CDR2 SNTAGT. The germline V and J ends were trimmed by 3 bases and 9 bases, with 18 bases remaining between them. The CDR3 spans 15 residues. This CDR3 reads CASSERGKGVGEQFF. In nucleotides, the CDR3 is TGTGCCAGCAGTGAAAGGGGGAAAGGGGTTGGTGAGCAGTTCTTC.

CDR3 protein: CAIRDSTGKNTGELFF. The CDR3 DNA reads as TGTGCCATCAGGGATTCGACAGGGAAAAACACCGGGGAGCTGTTTTTT. V usage is TRBV10-3 and J usage is TRBJ2-2; 7 nucleotides align to TRBD1. In germline, CDR1 is ENHRY, CDR2 SYGVKD. V gave up 6 bases and J gave up 2 bases; unmatched junction bases: 9. CDR3 length equals 16 residues.

About this clone: This same CDR3 is encoded by further DNA sequences in the sample. The rearrangement joins TRBV28 to TRBJ2-7; the D gene is possibly TRBD1 (5 bases). V lost 2 bases and J lost 2, with 7 bases in between. This CDR3 comprises 13 residues. Germline V gene lookup returns CDR1 MDHEN and CDR2 SYDVKM. The CDR3 spells CASSLEGAYEQYV. In nucleotides, the CDR3 is TGTGCCAGCAGTTTAGAAGGGGCCTACGAGCAGTACGTC.

CDR3 coding DNA: TGCGCCAGCAGCTTGGAGCGGGGAACCTCTGGAAACACCATATATTTT. It yields the protein CASSLERGTSGNTIYF. This rearrangement joins TRBV5-1 to TRBJ1-3; D remains ambiguous. CDR3 length: 16 residues. Germline loops: CDR1 SGHRS, CDR2 YFSETQ. V was trimmed by 0 bases and J by 0 bases, leaving 10 bases between them.

This chain links TRBV4-3 with TRBJ2-5; D might be TRBD1 (5 bases). The germline CDR1 and CDR2 sequences are LGHNA and YSLEER. V gave up 1 base and J gave up 5 bases, with 14 bases separating them. The CDR3 has 15 residues. DNA for the CDR3: TGCGCCAGCAGCCAAGGGGCAGGGTTAGGGGAGACCCAGTACTTC. Translating gives CASSQGAGLGETQYF.

The V gene is TRBV11-2, the J gene TRBJ2-7, with D maybe TRBD2 (6 bases). The germline CDR1 and CDR2 sequences are SGHAT and FQNNGV. This CDR3 comprises 12 residues. Trimming removed 8 bases from V and 0 bases from J, with 8 bases in between. The CDR3 nucleotides read TGTGCCAGCGGGGGGAGCTCCTACGAGCAGTACTTC. Its protein product is CASGGSSYEQYF.

This rearrangement joins TRBV11-2 to TRBJ1-2; 11 bases agree with TRBD1. In germline, CDR1 is SGHAT, CDR2 FQNNGV. CDR3 length: 14 amino acids. Trimming took 5 bases from V and 7 from J; bases not matched to a gene: 6. The CDR3 region is CASSLGQGAGGYTF. CDR3 nucleotide sequence: TGTGCCAGCAGCCTCGGACAGGGGGCTGGTGGCTACACCTTC.

The chain couples TRBV29-1 to TRBJ1-2, with 10 bases matching TRBD1. The germline gives CDR1 SQVTM, CDR2 ANQGSEA. Trimming at V came to 2 bases and at J to 7 bases, leaving 10 bases not matched to a gene. The CDR3 runs to 15 residues. The CDR3 DNA sequence: TGCAGCGTTGAACCGGGACAGGGGCGAGTAGGTGGCTACACCTTC. This codes for CSVEPGQGRVGGYTF.

This chain uses TRBV28 with TRBJ1-5, with TRBD1 as a possible D gene (6 bases). CDR1 and CDR2 (germline): MDHEN, SYDVKM. This CDR3 contains 18 residues. V gave up 2 bases and J gave up 5 bases, with 22 bases separating them. The CDR3: CASSLRLSFGTTHQPQHF. The CDR3 region has the DNA TGTGCCAGCAGTTTAAGATTAAGTTTCGGGACAACGCATCAGCCCCAGCATTTT. Full variable domain (rest looked up from reference TRBV28 and TRBJ1-5): DVKVTQSSRYLVKRTGEKVFLECVQDMDHENMFWYRQDPGLGLRLIYFSYDVKMKEKGDIPEGYSVSREKKERFSLILESASTNQTSMYLCASSLRLSFGTTHQPQHFGDGTRLSIL.